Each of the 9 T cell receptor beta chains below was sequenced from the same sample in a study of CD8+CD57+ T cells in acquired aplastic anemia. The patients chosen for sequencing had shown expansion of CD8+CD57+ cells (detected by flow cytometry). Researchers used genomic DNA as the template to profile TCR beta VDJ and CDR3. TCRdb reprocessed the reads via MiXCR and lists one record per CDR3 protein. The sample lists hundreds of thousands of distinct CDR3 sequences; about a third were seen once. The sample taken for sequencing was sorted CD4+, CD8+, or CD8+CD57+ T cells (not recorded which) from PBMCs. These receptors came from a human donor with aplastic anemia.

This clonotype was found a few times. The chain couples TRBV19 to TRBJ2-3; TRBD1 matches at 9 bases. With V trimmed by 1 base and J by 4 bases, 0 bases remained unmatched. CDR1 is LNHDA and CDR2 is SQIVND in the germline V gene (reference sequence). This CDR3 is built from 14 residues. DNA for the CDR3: TGTGCCAGTAGTATAGGGACAGGGGCAGATACGCAGTATTTT. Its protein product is CASSIGTGADTQYF.

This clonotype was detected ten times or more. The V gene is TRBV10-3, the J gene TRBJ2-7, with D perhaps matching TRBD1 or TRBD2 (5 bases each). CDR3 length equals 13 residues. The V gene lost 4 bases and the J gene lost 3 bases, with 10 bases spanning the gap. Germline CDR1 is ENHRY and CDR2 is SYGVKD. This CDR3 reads CAISGDGSYEQYF. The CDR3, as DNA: TGTGCCATCAGTGGGGACGGAAGCTACGAGCAGTACTTC.

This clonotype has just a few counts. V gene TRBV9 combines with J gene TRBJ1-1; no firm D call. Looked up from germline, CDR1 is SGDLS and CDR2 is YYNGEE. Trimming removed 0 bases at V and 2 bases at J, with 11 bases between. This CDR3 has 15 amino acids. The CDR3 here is CASSVDLTSNTEAFF. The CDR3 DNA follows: TGTGCCAGCAGCGTAGACCTTACGTCAAACACTGAAGCTTTCTTT. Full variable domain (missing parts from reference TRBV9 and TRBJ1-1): DSGVTQTPKHLITATGQRVTLRCSPRSGDLSVYWYQQSLDQGLQFLIQYYNGEERAKGNILERFSAQQFPDLHSELNLSSLELGDSALYFCASSVDLTSNTEAFFGQGTRLTVV.

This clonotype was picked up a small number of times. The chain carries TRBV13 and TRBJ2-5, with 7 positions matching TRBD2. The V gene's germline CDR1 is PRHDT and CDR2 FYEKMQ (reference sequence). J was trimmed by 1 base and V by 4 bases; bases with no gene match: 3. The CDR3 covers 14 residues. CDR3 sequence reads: CASSSGGSQETQYF. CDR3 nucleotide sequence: TGTGCCAGCAGCTCGGGAGGAAGCCAAGAGACCCAGTACTTC.

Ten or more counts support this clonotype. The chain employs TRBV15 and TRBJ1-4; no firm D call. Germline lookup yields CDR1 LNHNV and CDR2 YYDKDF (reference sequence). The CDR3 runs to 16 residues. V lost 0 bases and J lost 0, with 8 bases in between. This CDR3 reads CATSRDQTATNEKLFF. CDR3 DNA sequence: TGTGCCACCAGCAGAGATCAGACTGCAACTAATGAAAAACTGTTTTTT.

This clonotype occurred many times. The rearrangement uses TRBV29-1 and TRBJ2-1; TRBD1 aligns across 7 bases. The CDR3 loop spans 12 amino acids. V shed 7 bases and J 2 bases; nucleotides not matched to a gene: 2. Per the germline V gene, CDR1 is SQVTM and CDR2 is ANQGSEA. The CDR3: CSGQGAYNEQFF. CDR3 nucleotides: TGCAGCGGGCAGGGGGCCTACAATGAGCAGTTCTTC.

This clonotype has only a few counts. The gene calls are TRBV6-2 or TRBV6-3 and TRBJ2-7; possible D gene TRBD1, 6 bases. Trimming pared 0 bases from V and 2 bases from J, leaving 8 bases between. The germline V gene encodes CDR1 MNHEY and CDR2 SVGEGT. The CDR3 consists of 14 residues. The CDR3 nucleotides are TGTGCCAGCAGTTACTCGGGGACACCCTACGAGCAGTACTTC. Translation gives CASSYSGTPYEQYF.

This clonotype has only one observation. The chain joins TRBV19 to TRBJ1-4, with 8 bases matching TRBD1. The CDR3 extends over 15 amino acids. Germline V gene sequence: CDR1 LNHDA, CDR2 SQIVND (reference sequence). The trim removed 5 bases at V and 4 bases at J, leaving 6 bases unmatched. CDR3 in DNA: TGTGCCAGTAGTCCCGGACAGGGAGGTAATGAAAAACTGTTTTTT. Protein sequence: CASSPGQGGNEKLFF. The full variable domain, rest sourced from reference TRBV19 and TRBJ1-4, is DGGITQSPKYLFRKEGQNVTLSCEQNLNHDAMYWYRQDPGQGLRLIYYSQIVNDFQKGDIAEGYSVSREKKESFPLTVTSAQKNPTAFYLCASSPGQGGNEKLFFGSGTQLSVL.

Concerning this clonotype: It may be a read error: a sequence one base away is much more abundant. Here the CDR3 reads CASSVAQGGYVQYF. CDR3 nucleotides: TGTGCCAGCAGCGTAGCTCAGGGGGGCTACGTGCAGTACTTC. V and J are TRBV9 and TRBJ2-7, with D maybe TRBD1 (7 bases). CDR3 length equals 14 residues. Germline CDR1 SGDLS, CDR2 YYNGEE.